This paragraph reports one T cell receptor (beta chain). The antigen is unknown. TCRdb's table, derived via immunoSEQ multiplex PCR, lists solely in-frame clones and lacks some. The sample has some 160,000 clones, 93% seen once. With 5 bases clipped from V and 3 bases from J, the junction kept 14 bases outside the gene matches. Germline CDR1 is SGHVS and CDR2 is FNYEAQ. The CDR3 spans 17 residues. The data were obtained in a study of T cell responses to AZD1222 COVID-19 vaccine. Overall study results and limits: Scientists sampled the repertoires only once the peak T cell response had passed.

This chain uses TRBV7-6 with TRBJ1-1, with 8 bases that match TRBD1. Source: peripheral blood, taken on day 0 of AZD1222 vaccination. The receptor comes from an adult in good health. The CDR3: CASSPQTFRGRDTEAFF. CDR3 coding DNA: TGTGCCAGCAGCCCCCAAACCTTCAGGGGGCGCGACACTGAAGCTTTCTTT. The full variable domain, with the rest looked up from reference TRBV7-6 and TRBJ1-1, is GAGVSQSPRYKVTKRGQDVALRCDPISGHVSLYWYRQALGQGPEFLTYFNYEAQQDKSGLPNDRFSAERPEGSISTLTIQRTEQRDSAMYRCASSPQTFRGRDTEAFFGQGTRLTVV.